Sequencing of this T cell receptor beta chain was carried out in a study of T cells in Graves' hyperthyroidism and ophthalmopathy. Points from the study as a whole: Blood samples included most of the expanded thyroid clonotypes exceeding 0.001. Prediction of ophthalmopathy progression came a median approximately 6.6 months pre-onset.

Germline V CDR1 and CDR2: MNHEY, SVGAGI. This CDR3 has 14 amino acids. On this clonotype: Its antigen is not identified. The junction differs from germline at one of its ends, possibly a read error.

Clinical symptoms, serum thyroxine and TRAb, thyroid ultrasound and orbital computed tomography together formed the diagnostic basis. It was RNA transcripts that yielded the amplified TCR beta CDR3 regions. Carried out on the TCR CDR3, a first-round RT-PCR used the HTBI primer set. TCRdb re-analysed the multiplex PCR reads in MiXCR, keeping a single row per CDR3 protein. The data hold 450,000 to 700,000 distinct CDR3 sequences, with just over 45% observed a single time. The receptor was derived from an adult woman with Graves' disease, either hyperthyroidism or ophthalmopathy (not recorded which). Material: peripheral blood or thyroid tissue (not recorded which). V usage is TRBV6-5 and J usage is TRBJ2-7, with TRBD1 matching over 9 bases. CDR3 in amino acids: CANTQGTGSIEQHF. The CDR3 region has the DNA TGTGCCAACACCCAAGGGACAGGGAGTATCGAGCAGCACTTC.